This T cell receptor (beta chain) is drawn from a study of blood T cell repertoires in COVID-19. Only in-frame clones appear in the TCRdb table, and some are missing; sequencing was by immunoSEQ multiplex PCR. The sample carries roughly 86,000 clones, about 87% recorded once. This CDR3 has 15 residues. Trimming took off 3 bases at V and 4 bases at J, with 15 bases between the two ends. Germline V gene sequence: CDR1 MNHNS, CDR2 SASEGT. The source material was peripheral blood. The sequence was collected from a man aged 35-49 years with acute or convalescent COVID-19. The chain carries TRBV6-1 and TRBJ1-1, with D possibly being TRBD1 (6 bases). The CDR3 reads CASSDPGGASTEAFF. As DNA, the CDR3 is TGTGCCAGCAGTGACCCGGGGGGGGCAAGCACTGAAGCTTTCTTT.